A selection of T cell receptor beta chains follows, all from one sample in a study of spatial heterogeneity in lung cancer. TCRdb itself ran the 5' RACE reads through MiXCR, one entry per CDR3 protein. The sample contains about 85,000 distinct CDR3 sequences, approximately 21% of which appear only once. The sample here was PBMCs, taken at surgery. The origin of the receptors is a male donor with early-stage non-small cell lung cancer. Each CDR3 is given with its conserved first and last residue. The D gene is left open where the match is weak. The size field is filled for only some rows; it gives once, few, many or a size class.

cdr3_aa cdr3_nt j_call clone_size d_call v_call
CSVNGGNAEAFF TGCAGCGTTAACGGGGGTAACGCTGAAGCTTTCTTT TRBJ1-1 NA NA TRBV29-1
CASSLGLAGVNEQFF TGTGCCAGCAGTTTAGGACTAGCGGGGGTCAATGAGCAGTTCTTC TRBJ2-1 few TRBD2 TRBV12-3/TRBV12-4
CASSPPGEIYEQYF TGTGCCAGCTCACCCCCAGGGGAGATCTACGAGCAGTACTTC TRBJ2-7 few NA TRBV18
CSVVLAPVETQYF TGCAGCGTTGTCCTAGCGCCGGTGGAGACCCAGTACTTC TRBJ2-5 once NA TRBV29-1
CASGKGTYEQYF TGTGCCAGCGGGAAGGGAACCTACGAGCAGTACTTC TRBJ2-7 few NA TRBV12-3/TRBV12-4
CASSSLTGTRSGANVLTF TGTGCCAGCAGCTCACTGACAGGGACCCGCTCTGGGGCCAACGTCCTGACTTTC TRBJ2-6 NA TRBD1 TRBV7-9
CSARDPGLGGTEAFF TGCAGTGCTAGAGACCCCGGACTGGGGGGAACTGAAGCTTTCTTT TRBJ1-1 many NA TRBV20-1
CASSALAGGQETQYF TGTGCCAGTAGTGCACTAGCGGGGGGGCAAGAGACCCAGTACTTC TRBJ2-5 NA TRBD2 TRBV19
CASSATGNNREKLFF TGTGCCAGCAGCGCGACAGGGAATAATCGAGAAAAACTGTTTTTT TRBJ1-4 NA TRBD1 TRBV9
CASSYTVVGYTF TGTGCCAGCAGCTACACCGTAGTGGGCTACACCTTC TRBJ1-2 few NA TRBV7-9
CASSRGGDNTGELFF TGTGCCAGCAGCCGAGGAGGGGACAACACCGGGGAGCTGTTTTTT TRBJ2-2 NA NA TRBV11-3
CASRPDRAAQPQHF TGTGCCAGCAGACCAGACAGGGCGGCTCAGCCCCAGCATTTT TRBJ1-5 NA TRBD1 TRBV28
CASSLGGASTYEQYF TGCGCCAGCAGCTTGGGAGGGGCCTCCACCTACGAGCAGTACTTC TRBJ2-7 NA NA TRBV5-1
CASSQQGRYQETQYF TGTGCCAGCAGCCAACAGGGCAGGTACCAAGAGACCCAGTACTTC TRBJ2-5 NA NA TRBV9
CASSTGLDGYEQYF TGTGCCAGCAGCACGGGTCTGGACGGCTACGAGCAGTACTTC TRBJ2-7 few NA TRBV7-2
CASSYPNGQGATYEQYF TGTGCCAGCAGTTACCCGAACGGGCAGGGGGCCACCTACGAGCAGTACTTC TRBJ2-7 NA TRBD1 TRBV6-2/TRBV6-3
CSGLAGGSYEQYF TGCAGTGGACTAGCGGGAGGGTCCTACGAGCAGTACTTC TRBJ2-7 few TRBD2 TRBV20-1
CASSLDRTGYNSLLHF TGTGCCAGCAGCTTAGACAGGACAGGGTATAATTCACTCCTCCACTTT TRBJ1-6 once TRBD1 TRBV7-2
CSATSGTLNTEAFF TGCAGTGCCACCTCAGGGACCTTGAACACTGAAGCTTTCTTT TRBJ1-1 NA NA TRBV20-1
CASSIKAGANTGELFF TGTGCCAGTAGTATCAAAGCGGGGGCGAACACCGGGGAGCTGTTTTTT TRBJ2-2 once TRBD2 TRBV19
CASSLGTGGSETQYF TGTGCTAGCAGCTTAGGGACAGGGGGGTCAGAGACCCAGTACTTC TRBJ2-5 few TRBD1 TRBV7-7
CASSPMRGNYGNTIYF TGCGCCAGCAGCCCAATGCGGGGTAACTATGGAAACACCATATATTTT TRBJ1-3 NA NA TRBV4-1
CASSLEGLAGEEQFF TGCGCCAGCAGCTTGGAAGGACTAGCGGGAGAGGAGCAGTTCTTC TRBJ2-1 NA TRBD2 TRBV5-1
CSAQPGQGTETQYF TGCAGTGCACAACCGGGACAGGGGACGGAGACCCAGTACTTC TRBJ2-5 NA TRBD1 TRBV20-1
CAISESSGRSTDTQYF TGTGCCATCAGTGAGTCGAGCGGGAGGTCGACAGATACGCAGTATTTT TRBJ2-3 many TRBD2 TRBV10-3
CASQLAGAETQYF TGCGCCAGCCAGCTAGCGGGAGCAGAGACCCAGTACTTC TRBJ2-5 NA TRBD2 TRBV10-2
CASSSPRYNEQFF TGTGCCAGCAGCTCCCCCCGGTACAATGAGCAGTTCTTC TRBJ2-1 NA NA TRBV11-3
CASSPGDSKNIQYF TGTGCCAGCAGTCCAGGGGATAGCAAAAACATTCAGTACTTC TRBJ2-4 NA NA TRBV28
CASSSQGVLYEQYF TGTGCCAGCAGCTCCCAGGGGGTACTCTACGAGCAGTACTTC TRBJ2-7 few TRBD1 TRBV7-2
CASISLGKTTNEKLFF TGTGCCAGTATCTCCTTGGGGAAGACAACTAATGAAAAACTGTTTTTT TRBJ1-4 NA NA TRBV19
CAISENRDSSPLHF TGTGCCATCAGTGAGAATAGGGATAGTTCACCCCTCCACTTT TRBJ1-6 NA NA TRBV10-3
CASSSFLGQGLYEQYF TGTGCCAGCAGCTCGTTTTTAGGACAGGGCTTATACGAGCAGTACTTC TRBJ2-7 few TRBD1 TRBV7-9
CATSDPGADHNEQFF TGTGCCACCAGTGACCCCGGGGCGGACCACAATGAGCAGTTCTTC TRBJ2-1 few NA TRBV24-1
CSVEGDTAAQYF TGCAGCGTTGAAGGAGACACCGCGGCCCAGTACTTC TRBJ2-5 few NA TRBV29-1
CASSFGGARQETQYF TGTGCCAGCAGTTTCGGTGGGGCCCGTCAAGAGACCCAGTACTTC TRBJ2-5 many NA TRBV28
CASSSDNPGRYF TGTGCCAGCAGCTCAGACAACCCCGGCCGGTATTTT TRBJ2-3 many NA TRBV7-9
CSGNRQGATDTQYF TGCAGTGGAAATCGACAGGGGGCTACAGATACGCAGTATTTT TRBJ2-3 NA TRBD1 TRBV20-1
CAWSRVDLAGAPDTQYF TGTGCCTGGAGTAGAGTGGATCTAGCGGGAGCCCCAGATACGCAGTATTTT TRBJ2-3 NA TRBD2 TRBV30
CASSLAPGGYGYTF TGTGCCAGCAGTTTAGCCCCAGGGGGCTATGGCTACACCTTC TRBJ1-2 NA TRBD1 TRBV12-3/TRBV12-4
CASNRQGADEQYF TGCGCCAGCAACCGTCAGGGGGCCGACGAGCAGTACTTC TRBJ2-7 NA TRBD1 TRBV5-1
CASSLGPQTSTDTQYF TGTGCCAGCAGCTTAGGACCGCAGACTAGCACAGATACGCAGTATTTT TRBJ2-3 few NA TRBV7-2
CASSEYAGVGEQFF TGTGCCAGCAGTGAATACGCCGGGGTTGGTGAGCAGTTCTTC TRBJ2-1 NA NA TRBV25-1
CASSQGQGSEEQYF TGTGCCAGCAGCCAAGGGCAGGGGAGTGAGGAGCAGTACTTC TRBJ2-7 NA NA TRBV3-1
CASSLEQSSYNEQFF TGCGCCAGCAGCTTGGAGCAGAGCTCCTACAATGAGCAGTTCTTC TRBJ2-1 many NA TRBV5-1
CASSRDTIEAFF TGTGCCAGCAGCCGGGACACCATTGAAGCTTTCTTT TRBJ1-1 few NA TRBV11-3
CASSPRGGREPQHF TGTGCCAGCAGTCCAAGAGGGGGAAGGGAGCCCCAGCATTTT TRBJ1-5 NA NA TRBV6-1
CASSLGTTNEQFF TGTGCCAGCAGCCTAGGGACCACAAATGAGCAGTTCTTC TRBJ2-1 NA NA TRBV5-6
CASSYQGDLGYTF TGCGCCAGCAGCTATCAGGGGGATCTTGGCTACACCTTC TRBJ1-2 NA TRBD1 TRBV5-1
CASSGRLVGVGDTQYF TGTGCCAGCAGTGGGAGACTAGTCGGGGTAGGAGATACGCAGTATTTT TRBJ2-3 NA NA TRBV25-1
CASSRAGGSYEQYF TGTGCCAGCAGCCGCGCGGGAGGATCCTACGAGCAGTACTTC TRBJ2-7 NA TRBD2 TRBV6-5
CSATTGTKNEKLFF TGCAGTGCTACAACCGGGACAAAGAATGAAAAACTGTTTTTT TRBJ1-4 many NA TRBV20-1
CSVIQGAGETQYF TGCAGCGTGATACAGGGGGCAGGAGAGACCCAGTACTTC TRBJ2-5 few TRBD1 TRBV29-1
CASSQDEASGSEFF TGCGCCAGCAGCCAAGATGAGGCTAGCGGGAGTGAGTTCTTC TRBJ2-1 few TRBD2 TRBV4-1
CASWDNRGNQPQHF TGTGCCAGCTGGGACAATAGAGGCAATCAGCCCCAGCATTTT TRBJ1-5 NA NA TRBV6-2/TRBV6-3
CAIDVGGGNEQFF TGTGCCATCGATGTGGGGGGAGGGAATGAGCAGTTCTTC TRBJ2-1 few TRBD2 TRBV10-3